This is a list of T cell receptor beta chains from one sample in a study of Ad26.COV2.S vaccination and SARS-CoV-2 variants. Repertoires were generated with immunoSEQ multiplex PCR, while TCRdb's copy carries only in-frame clones and drops some. The table shows roughly 420,000 clones, with 75% to 90% occurring only once. The sample was peripheral blood, taken in a trial of Ad26.COV2.S vaccine versus placebo. The receptors originated from a person aged 18 to 65 who received the Ad26.COV2.S COVID-19 vaccine or a placebo. CDR3s include the opening cysteine and the closing phenylalanine or tryptophan. A D gene is named only where the DNA matches it firmly. Expanded clones are given a class, and other clones once, few, many or no size at all.

CDR3 protein	CDR3 DNA	CDR3 length	clone size	V gene	J gene	D gene
CASSLSAGKFETQYF	TGTGCCAGCAGCTTAAGTGCAGGAAAGTTCGAGACCCAGTACTTC	15	.	TRBV7-3	TRBJ2-5	.
CATGLAGYTDTQYF	TGTGCCACCGGTCTAGCGGGATACACAGATACGCAGTATTTT	14	.	TRBV15	TRBJ2-3	TRBD2
CASSQGSAGKGIEQYF	TGCGCCAGCAGCCAAGGTAGCGCGGGGAAAGGGATCGAGCAGTACTTC	16	.	TRBV4-3	TRBJ2-7	.
CASRGQLNQPQHF	TGTGCCAGTAGGGGACAGCTTAATCAGCCCCAGCATTTT	13	.	TRBV19	TRBJ1-5	TRBD1
CSVAGAAEKLFF	TGCAGCGTTGCAGGCGCGGCTGAAAAACTGTTTTTT	12	.	TRBV29-1	TRBJ1-4	.
CASSLGSGDTDTQYF	TGCGCCAGCAGCTTGGGTAGCGGGGACACAGATACGCAGTATTTT	15	.	TRBV5-1	TRBJ2-3	TRBD2
CASSPRGLNYGYTF	TGTGCCAGCTCACCACGCGGCCTTAACTATGGCTACACCTTC	14	once	TRBV18	TRBJ1-2	.
CASSPGTDTQYF	TGTGCCAGCTCTCCCGGCACAGATACGCAGTATTTT	12	.	TRBV9	TRBJ2-3	.
CASSYSRNFGGTGSTEAFF	TGTGCCAGCAGTTACTCGAGAAATTTTGGCGGGACAGGGTCGACTGAAGCTTTCTTT	19	.	TRBV6-2/TRBV6-3	TRBJ1-1	TRBD1
CASSLVGTANTEAFF	TGTGCCAGCAGCTTAGTAGGGACAGCCAACACTGAAGCTTTCTTT	15	.	TRBV7-2	TRBJ1-1	TRBD1
CASRRFGTSGANTQETQYF	TGCGCCAGCAGGAGGTTCGGGACTAGCGGGGCCAACACCCAAGAGACCCAGTACTTC	19	.	TRBV5-1	TRBJ2-5	TRBD2
CASRTTGGTGELFF	TGTGCCAGCAGAACGACAGGGGGTACCGGGGAGCTGTTTTTT	14	.	TRBV9	TRBJ2-2	TRBD1
CATSSRGLGENTEAFF	TGTGCCACCAGCAGCAGGGGGCTCGGGGAGAACACTGAAGCTTTCTTT	16	.	TRBV15	TRBJ1-1	TRBD1
CASSFGTPNYGYTF	TGTGCCAGCTCATTCGGGACCCCTAACTATGGCTACACCTTC	14	.	TRBV18	TRBJ1-2	.
CASSPRASVGEKLFF	TGTGCCAGCAGCCCCCGGGCCTCCGTGGGGGAAAAACTGTTTTTT	15	.	TRBV7-9	TRBJ1-4	.
CATSDQGRGNQPQHF	TGTGCCACCAGTGACCAGGGCCGCGGCAATCAGCCCCAGCATTTT	15	.	TRBV24-1	TRBJ1-5	.
CASSLGDPTRAYF	TGTGCCAGCAGCCTAGGGGACCCCACTAGGGCGTATTTT	13	.	TRBV7-9	TRBJ2-3	.
CASRSAGGSFYTGELFF	TGTGCCAGTAGGTCCGCGGGGGGGTCATTCTACACCGGGGAGCTGTTTTTT	17	.	TRBV19	TRBJ2-2	TRBD2
CASSLQANTEAFF	TGTGCCAGCAGCTTACAGGCGAACACTGAAGCTTTCTTT	13	.	TRBV7-2	TRBJ1-1	.
CATNSPGQPQHF	TGTGCCACCAATTCACCGGGGCAGCCCCAGCATTTT	12	.	TRBV24-1	TRBJ1-5	.
CASSPWIQGAYGYTF	TGTGCCAGCAGCCCGTGGATTCAGGGGGCATATGGCTACACCTTC	15	.	TRBV5-4	TRBJ1-2	TRBD1
CASSLGPSKSTDTQYF	TGCGCCAGCAGCTTGGGACCTAGCAAGAGCACAGATACGCAGTATTTT	16	.	TRBV5-1	TRBJ2-3	.
CATSDYPRRDGYTF	TGTGCCACCAGTGATTACCCACGGCGGGATGGCTACACCTTC	14	.	TRBV24-1	TRBJ1-2	.
CASSQTPGLAAYLSYNEQFF	TGTGCCAGCAGCCAAACCCCGGGACTAGCGGCTTATCTCTCCTACAATGAGCAGTTCTTC	20	.	TRBV9	TRBJ2-1	TRBD2
CASSYNWDRGTEAFF	TGTGCCAGCAGTTACAATTGGGACAGGGGCACTGAAGCTTTCTTT	15	.	TRBV6-2/TRBV6-3	TRBJ1-1	TRBD1
CASSRRGRYEQYF	TGTGCCAGCTCCAGGAGGGGCAGGTACGAGCAGTACTTC	13	once	TRBV12-3/TRBV12-4	TRBJ2-7	.
CASSYETGSQETQYF	TGTGCCAGCAGTTACGAGACAGGGAGTCAAGAGACCCAGTACTTC	15	.	TRBV28	TRBJ2-5	TRBD1
CAWSVWLNEKLFF	TGTGCCTGGAGTGTATGGCTTAATGAAAAACTGTTTTTT	13	.	TRBV30	TRBJ1-4	.
CASSWGTSGRSSYNEQFF	TGTGCCAGCAGCTGGGGGACTAGCGGGAGAAGCTCCTACAATGAGCAGTTCTTC	18	.	TRBV11-2	TRBJ2-1	TRBD2
CASSITSGIYTQYF	TGTGCCAGTAGTATAACTAGCGGGATTTATACGCAGTATTTT	14	.	TRBV19	TRBJ2-3	TRBD2
CASSTDFSLYEQYF	TGTGCCAGCAGCACTGACTTTTCACTTTACGAGCAGTACTTC	14	.	TRBV5-4	TRBJ2-7	.
CAWSVRGRLGTQYF	TGTGCCTGGAGTGTACGGGGCCGCTTGGGGACCCAGTACTTC	14	.	TRBV30	TRBJ2-5	.
CASSVVGQIYGNTIYF	TGTGCCAGCAGCGTAGTGGGACAGATATATGGAAACACCATATATTTT	16	.	TRBV9	TRBJ1-3	TRBD1
CASSGGDSNQPQHF	TGTGCCAGCAGCGGAGGGGATAGCAATCAGCCCCAGCATTTT	14	.	TRBV9	TRBJ1-5	.
CASSFEADGTYEQYF	TGTGCCAGCAGTTTCGAGGCGGACGGGACCTACGAGCAGTACTTC	15	.	TRBV28	TRBJ2-7	.
CASSLLGREKRSPLHF	TGCGCCAGCAGCCTGTTGGGAAGGGAGAAGCGGTCACCCCTCCACTTT	16	few	TRBV4-1	TRBJ1-6	.
CASSFERTGNEQFF	TGTGCCAGCAGCTTTGAACGGACAGGGAATGAGCAGTTCTTC	14	.	TRBV7-3	TRBJ2-1	TRBD1
CASSSSLGNTIYF	TGTGCCAGCAGCTCTTCATTGGGTAACACCATATATTTT	13	few	TRBV7-8	TRBJ1-3	.
CASSLTVRPSSYNEQFF	TGTGCCAGCAGCTTAACGGTCCGGCCGAGCTCCTACAATGAGCAGTTCTTC	17	.	TRBV7-2	TRBJ2-1	.
CASHQRNNSPLHF	TGTGCCAGCCACCAACGAAATAATTCACCCCTCCACTTT	13	.	TRBV19	TRBJ1-6	.
CASSLESRLDEQYF	TGCGCCAGCAGCTTGGAATCGCGGCTGGACGAGCAGTACTTC	14	.	TRBV5-1	TRBJ2-7	.
CASSHSSGAGVTDTQYF	TGTGCCAGCAGCCACAGCTCAGGGGCAGGGGTCACAGATACGCAGTATTTT	17	.	TRBV7-9	TRBJ2-3	.
CASSHDRKGGTDTEAFF	TGTGCCAGCAGTCACGACAGAAAAGGGGGTACGGACACTGAAGCTTTCTTT	17	.	TRBV6-6	TRBJ1-1	.
CASRGSSAGVNNEQFF	TGTGCCAGCAGAGGGTCGTCGGCAGGGGTTAACAATGAGCAGTTCTTC	16	.	TRBV7-9	TRBJ2-1	.
CASSQPGQNGELFF	TGTGCCAGTAGCCAGCCGGGTCAGAACGGGGAGCTGTTTTTT	14	.	TRBV19	TRBJ2-2	.
CASTQGGSTDTQYF	TGTGCCAGCACTCAAGGTGGGTCCACAGATACGCAGTATTTT	14	.	TRBV9	TRBJ2-3	.
CASSLRPSELYGYTF	TGTGCCAGCAGCCTTCGTCCCTCGGAACTATATGGCTACACCTTC	15	.	TRBV4-2	TRBJ1-2	.
CASSLVGTGDGYTF	TGCGCCAGCAGCTTGGTAGGGACAGGGGATGGCTACACCTTC	14	.	TRBV5-1	TRBJ1-2	TRBD1
CASSYRTSGMDTQYF	TGTGCCAGCAGCTACCGGACTAGCGGCATGGATACGCAGTATTTT	15	.	TRBV7-2	TRBJ2-3	TRBD2
CASSEEREALRNEQFF	TGTGCCAGCAGCGAGGAGCGGGAGGCCCTTAGGAATGAGCAGTTCTTC	16	.	TRBV21-1	TRBJ2-1	.
CASSIFAGGSYNEQFF	TGTGCCAGTAGTATTTTTGCAGGGGGCTCCTACAATGAGCAGTTCTTC	16	.	TRBV19	TRBJ2-1	TRBD1
CSAKSYVNTEAFF	TGCAGCGCAAAAAGCTACGTGAACACTGAAGCTTTCTTT	13	.	TRBV29-1	TRBJ1-1	.
CSASYGAGNSPLHF	TGCAGTGCTAGTTACGGGGCGGGGAATTCACCCCTCCACTTT	14	.	TRBV20-1	TRBJ1-6	.
CASSQELGGQETQYF	TGTGCCAGCAGCCAAGAATTGGGGGGCCAAGAGACCCAGTACTTC	15	.	TRBV4-2	TRBJ2-5	.
CASSLESPNEQFF	TGTGCCAGCAGCCTCGAGTCTCCCAATGAGCAGTTCTTC	13	.	TRBV3-1/TRBV3-2	TRBJ2-1	.
CASSANRENTEAFF	TGTGCCAGCAGTGCCAACAGGGAGAACACTGAAGCTTTCTTT	14	few	TRBV27	TRBJ1-1	.
CASSTAAGTYNEQFF	TGTGCCAGCAGCACTGCCGCGGGAACCTACAATGAGCAGTTCTTC	15	.	TRBV13	TRBJ2-1	.
CASKRTSQNTDTQYF	TGCGCCAGCAAAAGGACTAGCCAAAACACAGATACGCAGTATTTT	15	.	TRBV5-1	TRBJ2-3	TRBD2
CASSEHGRGSNQPQHF	TGTGCCAGCAGTGAACACGGCAGGGGTAGCAATCAGCCCCAGCATTTT	16	.	TRBV6-1	TRBJ1-5	.
CASSRTGEDGYTF	TGTGCCAGTAGTAGGACAGGGGAGGATGGCTACACCTTC	13	.	TRBV19	TRBJ1-2	TRBD1